A selection of T cell receptor beta chains follows, all from one sample in a study of vaccination effects on CD4 cells after COVID-19. Data came from immunoSEQ multiplex PCR; TCRdb stores just in-frame clones and leaves some out. Of more than 40,000 clones listed, around 77% were seen once; the top ten hold about 3%. No antigen has been assigned to these receptors. Sequencing used CD4+ T cells from PBMCs cultured with HCoV-NL63 spike peptides, obtained before COVID-19 vaccination. These receptors were taken from a human donor who received a COVID-19 vaccine. CDR3s include the opening cysteine and the closing phenylalanine or tryptophan. Each record gives: V gene, J gene, D gene, clone size, CDR3 length, CDR3 protein, CDR3 DNA. D genes are given only for firm matches. Size is stated for part of the rows, as once, few or many counts, or as a class when the clone is expanded.

TRBV9	TRBJ1-2	TRBD1	few	13	CASSAGGWSSYTF	TGTGCCAGCAGCGCAGGGGGTTGGTCTTCCTACACCTTC
TRBV28	TRBJ1-3	-	-	13	CASSLTTGNTIYF	TGTGCCAGCAGTTTGACAACTGGAAACACCATATATTTT
TRBV19	TRBJ1-5	-	-	14	CASSQGRDNQPQHF	TGTGCCAGTAGTCAGGGACGGGACAATCAGCCCCAGCATTTT
TRBV2	TRBJ2-3	-	-	15	CASRVSRPSTDTQYF	TGTGCCAGCAGGGTCTCCAGACCAAGCACAGATACGCAGTATTTT
TRBV19	TRBJ1-1	-	-	15	CASSMEFPSNTEAFF	TGTGCCAGTAGTATGGAGTTTCCGTCGAACACTGAAGCTTTCTTT
TRBV7-3	TRBJ1-2	-	-	15	CASSASGTSNYGYTF	TGTGCCAGCAGCGCTAGCGGGACTTCTAACTATGGCTACACCTTC
TRBV7-2	TRBJ1-2	-	-	14	CASSSSWTNYGYTF	TGTGCCAGCAGCTCTTCTTGGACTAACTATGGCTACACCTTC
TRBV7-2	TRBJ2-5	-	-	15	CASSYDRGFGETQYF	TGTGCCAGCAGTTATGACCGCGGATTTGGGGAGACCCAGTACTTC
TRBV3-1/TRBV3-2	TRBJ2-5	-	-	14	CASSRLTGRETQYF	TGTGCCAGCAGCCGTCTAACGGGGCGAGAGACCCAGTACTTC
TRBV14	TRBJ1-2	-	-	12	CASSQGGEVYTF	TGTGCCAGCAGCCAAGGGGGCGAGGTCTACACCTTC
TRBV2	TRBJ1-4	-	-	14	CASSRGATNEKLFF	TGTGCCAGCAGCCGGGGCGCGACGAATGAAAAACTGTTTTTT
TRBV19	TRBJ1-1	TRBD1	-	14	CASRSDRGSTEAFF	TGTGCCAGTAGGAGCGACAGGGGTTCAACTGAAGCTTTCTTT
TRBV28	TRBJ1-1	-	-	11	CASSLNRKAFF	TGTGCCAGCAGTTTAAACAGGAAAGCTTTCTTT
TRBV20-1	TRBJ2-5	-	-	11	CSARSGETQYF	TGCAGTGCTAGATCCGGGGAGACCCAGTACTTC
TRBV29-1	TRBJ2-1	TRBD2	once	17	CSAHGPLAGLAYNEQFF	TGCAGCGCCCACGGGCCCTTAGCGGGGTTAGCCTACAATGAGCAGTTCTTC
TRBV5-1	TRBJ2-3	-	few	12	CASSLWTDTQYF	TGCGCCAGCAGCCTTTGGACAGATACGCAGTATTTT